These 9 T cell receptor beta chains came from one sample sequenced in a study of blood T cell repertoires in COVID-19 (dated by TCRdb to about 2020). Libraries were prepared through the immunoSEQ multiplex PCR assay. Drawn from immuneACCESS, this table holds only the in-frame rearrangements with V and J called that TCRdb kept. Clones are partly lost; checked studies trace under half to an unresolved V gene and leave the rest unexplained. In all, the sample holds 65,000 to 85,000 clones, and approximately 78% of those were seen once. The ten largest clones take up 18% of the sample. The sequenced material came from peripheral blood. These receptors were obtained from a woman aged 55 to 70 with acute or convalescent COVID-19.

This chain connects TRBV5-1 to TRBJ1-1; TRBD1 aligns across 9 bases. This CDR3 region has 18 residues. Trimming took 4 bases from V and 0 from J; bases not matched to a gene: 13. Germline V gene data show CDR1 as SGHRS and CDR2 as YFSETQ. CDR3 bases: TGCGCCAGCAGCGGCGGGACAGGGACTCGGACTTTGAACACTGAAGCTTTCTTT. Translation gives CASSGGTGTRTLNTEAFF.

J is TRBJ2-3 and V is TRBV29-1; TRBD2 matches at 12 bases. Germline V gene data show CDR1 as SQVTM and CDR2 as ANQGSEA. With 3 bases clipped from V and 8 bases from J, the junction kept 6 bases outside the gene matches. The CDR3 spans 14 residues. As DNA, the CDR3 is TGCAGCGTTGATCCGACTAGCGGGGGTGCTACGCAGTATTTT. This codes for CSVDPTSGGATQYF.

The chain couples TRBV7-9 to TRBJ2-5; possibly TRBD2 for D (5 bases). The germline V gene encodes CDR1 SEHNR and CDR2 FQNEAQ (reference sequence). The CDR3 is 15 residues long. Deletions cut 8 bases from V and 5 bases from J, with 21 bases between. The CDR3 region has the DNA TGTGCCAGCCCGAACCGAGACGCGGAGGTGGAGACCCAGTACTTC. Translated, it gives CASPNRDAEVETQYF. The full variable domain, with the rest looked up from reference TRBV7-9 and TRBJ2-5, is DTGVSQNPRHKITKRGQNVTFRCDPISEHNRLYWYRQTLGQGPEFLTYFQNEAQLEKSRLLSDRFSAERPKGSFSTLEIQRTEQGDSAMYLCASPNRDAEVETQYFGPGTRLLVL.

The chain links TRBV10-3 to TRBJ1-5; 8 bases fit TRBD1. Germline assignment: CDR1 ENHRY and CDR2 SYGVKD. V lost 0 bases to trimming and J lost 2 bases; unmatched junction nucleotides: 6. This CDR3 is built from 17 residues. The CDR3 protein is CAISESGQGGGNQPQHF. DNA of the CDR3: TGTGCCATCAGTGAGTCCGGACAGGGCGGGGGCAATCAGCCCCAGCATTTT.

V usage is TRBV7-6 and J usage is TRBJ2-1; TRBD1 aligns across 7 bases. Germline lookup yields CDR1 SGHVS and CDR2 FNYEAQ. The CDR3 runs to 13 residues. The V and J ends lost 7 bases and 7 bases, in that order; junction bases with no gene match: 7. In DNA form, the CDR3 reads TGTGCCAGCAACAGACAGGGTGGGAATGAGCAGTTCTTC. This encodes CASNRQGGNEQFF.

The chain uses TRBV6-6 and TRBJ2-7, with D possibly matching TRBD1 (6 bases). In germline, CDR1 is MNHNY, CDR2 SVGAGI (reference sequence). This CDR3 is 14 amino acids long. Trimming removed 2 bases at V and 3 bases at J, with 11 bases between. The CDR3 loop reads CASSYAIQGYEQYV. The CDR3, as DNA: TGTGCCAGCAGTTACGCGATACAGGGCTACGAGCAGTACGTC.

The rearrangement links TRBV7-7 to TRBJ1-1; D gene ambiguous. The length of the CDR3 is 13 residues. Germline CDR1 is SSHAT and CDR2 is FNYEAQ (reference sequence). The CDR3 protein is CATGGEMNTEAFF. CDR3 coding DNA: TGTGCTACGGGCGGGGAAATGAACACTGAAGCTTTCTTT. The whole variable domain, remainder taken from reference TRBV7-7 and TRBJ1-1, is GAGVSQSPRYKVTKRGQDVTLRCDPISSHATLYWYQQALGQGPEFLTYFNYEAQPDKSGLPSDRFSAERPEGSISTLTIQRTEQRDSAMYRCATGGEMNTEAFFGQGTRLTVV.

This chain joins TRBV9 and TRBJ1-5, with TRBD1 matching over 8 bases. The V gene end was trimmed by 0 bases and the J gene end by 4 bases; junction bases not matched to a gene: 12. CDR3 length: 18 residues. Germline-derived CDR1 and CDR2 are SGDLS and YYNGEE. CDR3 DNA: TGTGCCAGCAGCGTAGGCGTTGGGGACAGGCCTGGGAATCAGCCCCAGCATTTT. It translates to CASSVGVGDRPGNQPQHF.

CDR3 residues: CASSQDPGSSGNTIYF. CDR3 sequence (DNA): TGCGCCAGCAGCCAAGACCCGGGGAGCTCTGGAAACACCATATATTTT. The chain combines TRBV4-3 with TRBJ1-3; D not resolved. V shed 0 bases and J shed 0 bases, with 9 bases lying between them. Germline CDR1 and CDR2: LGHNA and YSLEER. This CDR3 has 16 residues.